The 21 T cell receptor beta chains below all came from one sample that was sequenced in a study of CD8+CD57+ T cells in acquired aplastic anemia. All sequencing subjects had displayed CD8+CD57+ cell expansion on flow cytometry. The TCR beta profiling, which covered VDJ combination and CDR3 sequence, was carried out using genomic DNA as the template. TCRdb called the reads again in MiXCR, with one record for every CDR3 protein. Counted here are about 180,000 distinct CDR3 sequences, about 45% occurring once; the ten biggest clones make up around 1.1%. The sequencing input was sorted CD4+, CD8+, or CD8+CD57+ T cells (not recorded which) from PBMCs. The receptor set was obtained from a human donor with aplastic anemia.

This chain joins TRBV12-3 or TRBV12-4 and TRBJ1-5, with D uncertain. Trimming took off 1 base at V and 0 bases at J, with 7 bases between the two ends. This CDR3 comprises 15 residues. CDR3 DNA: TGTGCCAGCAGTTTAGTCGGAGGTAGCAATCAGCCCCAGCATTTT. It translates to CASSLVGGSNQPQHF.

With respect to this clonotype: It may be a read error: a sequence one base away is much more abundant. This sequence joins TRBV5-1 and TRBJ2-3, with D possibly being TRBD2 (6 bases). This CDR3 is built from 15 residues. Trimming shortened V by 0 bases and J by 4 bases, and 12 bases separated the two germline ends. The germline V gene has CDR1 SGHRS and CDR2 YFSETQ. This CDR3 reads CASSLGVSGADTQYF. CDR3 DNA: TGCGCCAGCAGCTTGGGGGTTAGCGGAGCAGATACGCAGTATTTT.

V gene TRBV10-3 combines with J gene TRBJ2-2; 13 bases align to TRBD2. Germline values: CDR1 ENHRY, CDR2 SYGVKD. J gave up 6 bases and V 8 bases, and 9 bases lay outside the gene matches. CDR3 length: 16 amino acids. CDR3 DNA sequence: TGTGCCATCTCGGCGGGACTAGCGGGATGGGCCGGGGAGCTGTTTTTT. As protein: CAISAGLAGWAGELFF.

As for this clonotype: The junction departs from the called germline gene at one end, perhaps through a read error. The chain employs TRBV10-3 and TRBJ2-1; 9 bases map to TRBD2. This CDR3 comprises 16 residues. The germline CDR1 and CDR2 sequences are ENHRY and SYGVKD. The DNA of the CDR3 is TGTGCCAACAGTGAAGGACTAGCGACTCCCTACAATGAGCAGTTCTTC. Its translation: CANSEGLATPYNEQFF.

In its sample, this clonotype was seen many times. The rearrangement links TRBV20-1 to TRBJ2-7, with TRBD2 matching 11 bases. Trimming removed 1 base from V and 5 bases from J; junction bases left unmatched: 4. The CDR3 totals 14 residues. CDR1 DFQATT and CDR2 SNEGSKA come from the germline V gene (reference sequence). The CDR3 DNA is TGCAGTGCTAGAGCGGGACTAGCGGTCCACGAGCAGTACTTC. It encodes CSARAGLAVHEQYF.

In this sample, this clonotype turned up a few times. The V call is TRBV18, the J call TRBJ2-2, with D perhaps matching TRBD1 (5 bases). The CDR3 length is 14 residues. The V and J ends lost 3 bases and 0 bases respectively, with 5 bases between them. CDR1 is KGHSH, CDR2 LQKENI, per germline. CDR3 loop: CASSPTANTGELFF. The CDR3 DNA reads TGTGCCAGCTCACCGACAGCGAACACCGGGGAGCTGTTTTTT.

This clonotype came up many times. This chain joins TRBV7-6 and TRBJ2-7; D possibly corresponds to TRBD1 (6 bases). The CDR3 has 17 amino acids. From germline, CDR1 is SGHVS and CDR2 FNYEAQ. Between the trimmed V and J ends, which lost 1 base and 2 bases, there was a span of 18 bases. DNA of the CDR3: TGTGCCAGCAGCTTAGGGAGCACAGGGAAAGGCGCCTACGAGCAGTACTTC. It encodes CASSLGSTGKGAYEQYF.

The rearrangement uses TRBV25-1 and TRBJ2-1; weak D call: TRBD1 (6 bases). Germline values: CDR1 MGHDK, CDR2 SYGVNS. CDR3 length: 12 residues. The V end was cut by 5 bases, the J end by 6 bases, with 8 bases between. CDR3 sequence (DNA): TGTGCCAGCAGTCCAGGGGTCAATGAGCAGTTCTTC. It encodes CASSPGVNEQFF.

This chain links TRBV11-2 with TRBJ1-6; 7 nucleotides line up with TRBD1. The CDR3 loop spans 12 amino acids. V shed 7 bases, J shed 10 bases, and the junction held 4 bases outside the gene matches. CDR1 is SGHAT and CDR2 is FQNNGV in the germline V gene. CDR3 bases: TGTGCCAGCAAGGGGGCGAGGTCACCCCTCCACTTT. It encodes CASKGARSPLHF.

This chain connects TRBV24-1 to TRBJ2-7, with 7 bases lining up with TRBD2. Trimming removed 7 bases from V and 4 bases from J; junction bases left unmatched: 6. Per germline, CDR1 KGHDR and CDR2 SFDVKD. This CDR3 has 13 amino acids. CDR3 sequence reads: CATSPSGLYEQYF. CDR3 DNA sequence: TGTGCCACCAGCCCTAGCGGTCTGTACGAGCAGTACTTC.

In this sample, this clonotype turned up many times. CDR3 sequence reads: CASNAMASGGMTDTQYF. In DNA, the CDR3 is TGCGCCAGCAATGCTATGGCTAGCGGGGGGATGACAGATACGCAGTATTTT. The rearrangement joins TRBV5-1 to TRBJ2-3; 11 bases fit TRBD2. The germline CDR1 and CDR2 sequences are SGHRS and YFSETQ. V trimming: 6 bases; J trimming: 3 bases; junction bases outside the gene matches: 12. The CDR3 length is 17 residues.

About this clonotype: This may be a read error, as it is one base from a much larger clone. The chain links TRBV4-2 to TRBJ2-1; 11 nucleotides match TRBD2. V was pared by 4 bases and J by 12 bases, with 14 bases of the junction left unmatched. Germline assignment: CDR1 LGHNA and CDR2 YNFKEQ. This CDR3 region has 16 residues. CDR3 residues: CASSRTFSGGAVGQFF. Written as DNA, the CDR3 is TGTGCCAGCAGCCGCACCTTTAGCGGGGGGGCAGTTGGGCAGTTCTTC.

The chain recombines TRBV11-3 with TRBJ1-5; D is uncertain. Looked up from germline, CDR1 is SGHNT and CDR2 is YENEEA. Trimming removed 9 bases from V and 9 bases from J, with 12 bases in between. CDR3 length: 11 residues. The CDR3: CASSIFPPQHF. CDR3 sequence (DNA): TGTGCCAGTAGTATTTTCCCGCCCCAGCATTTT.

This clonotype has at least ten counts. The rearrangement uses TRBV20-1 and TRBJ2-7; 7 nucleotides agree with TRBD1. Unmatched junction bases numbered 4, after V lost 2 bases and J lost 3 bases. Germline V lookup: CDR1 DFQATT, CDR2 SNEGSKA (reference sequence). This CDR3 is 13 amino acids long. The CDR3 loop is CSARIGTVYEQYF. Written as DNA, the CDR3 is TGCAGTGCTAGAATCGGGACAGTCTACGAGCAGTACTTC.

A remark on this clonotype: A much larger clone sits a single nucleotide away, making a read error possible. The CDR3 nucleotides read TGTGCCAGCAGAATTCAGGCAGGGACTGGAGCTTTCTTT. It codes for CASRIQAGTGAFF. V is TRBV6-1 and J is TRBJ1-1; D is perhaps TRBD1 (5 bases). The CDR3 runs to 13 residues. The germline V gene has CDR1 MNHNS and CDR2 SASEGT.

The V and J genes are TRBV10-2 and TRBJ1-2, with D perhaps TRBD1 (6 bases). Germline CDR1 and CDR2: WSHSY and SAAADI. The CDR3 length is 14 residues. Between the trimmed V and J ends, which lost 6 bases and 4 bases, there was a span of 15 bases. The CDR3 here is CASSITKDSYGYTF. CDR3 in DNA: TGCGCCAGCAGCATAACCAAGGACAGCTATGGCTACACCTTC.

At least ten counts were recorded for this clonotype. The chain carries TRBV10-3 and TRBJ2-3; 14 bases map to TRBD2. Germline V CDR1 and CDR2: ENHRY, SYGVKD. Trimming took 7 bases from V and 0 from J; bases not matched to a gene: 3. CDR3 length: 16 residues. The DNA for the CDR3 is TGTGCCATCACGGGACTAGCGGGGGTTAGCACAGATACGCAGTATTTT. Protein: CAITGLAGVSTDTQYF.

This clonotype was observed at least ten times. V and J are TRBV3-1 and TRBJ1-6; D unresolved. The germline gives CDR1 LGHDT, CDR2 YNNKEL (reference sequence). Trimming stripped 6 bases from V and 5 bases from J, with 8 bases between. The length of the CDR3 is 13 residues. CDR3 amino acids: CASRGVDNSPLHF. CDR3 coding DNA: TGTGCCAGCAGGGGTGTGGATAATTCACCCCTCCACTTT.

Remarks on this clonotype: A much larger clone differs by one base, so this may be a read error. The chain has TRBV10-3 and TRBJ1-4; no clear D gene. The CDR3 extends over 11 amino acids. V lost 2 bases and J 7 bases, leaving 2 bases between the germline ends. Germline V gene sequence: CDR1 ENHRY, CDR2 SYGVKD. CDR3: CAISEAEKLFF. The CDR3 DNA reads TGTGCCATCAGTGAGGCTGAAAAACTGTTTTTT.

This rearrangement joins TRBV24-1 to TRBJ2-7, with 10 bases matching TRBD1. With V trimmed by 9 bases and J by 4 bases, 5 bases remained unmatched. Per germline, CDR1 KGHDR and CDR2 SFDVKD. This CDR3 comprises 13 residues. This chain's CDR3 is CATGTGDFYEQYF. CDR3 bases: TGTGCCACCGGGACAGGGGACTTTTACGAGCAGTACTTC.

This clonotype was counted many times. This chain joins TRBV2 and TRBJ2-4; D not certain. Trimming removed 0 bases from V and 15 bases from J, with 15 bases in between. The V gene's germline CDR1 is SNHLY and CDR2 FYNNEI. This CDR3 is built from 13 residues. The DNA of the CDR3 is TGTGCCAGCAGTGAAGCGAGTGCGTTGAGATGGTACTTC. Encoded protein: CASSEASALRWYF.